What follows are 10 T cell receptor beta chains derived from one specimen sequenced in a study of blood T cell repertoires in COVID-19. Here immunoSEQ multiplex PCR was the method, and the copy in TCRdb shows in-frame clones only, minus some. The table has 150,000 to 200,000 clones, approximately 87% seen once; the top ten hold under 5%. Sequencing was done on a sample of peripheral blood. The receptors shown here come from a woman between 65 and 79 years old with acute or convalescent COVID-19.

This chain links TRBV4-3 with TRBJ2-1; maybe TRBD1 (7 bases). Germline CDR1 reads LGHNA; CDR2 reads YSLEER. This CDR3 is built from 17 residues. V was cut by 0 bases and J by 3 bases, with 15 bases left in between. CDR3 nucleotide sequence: TGCGCCAGCAGCCAAGACTGGGGGGACAGTAACTACAATGAGCAGTTCTTC. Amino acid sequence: CASSQDWGDSNYNEQFF.

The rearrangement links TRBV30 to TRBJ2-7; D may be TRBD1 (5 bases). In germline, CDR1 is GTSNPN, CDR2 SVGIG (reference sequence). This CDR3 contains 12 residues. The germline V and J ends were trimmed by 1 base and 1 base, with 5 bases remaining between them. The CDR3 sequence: CAWSGTSYEQYF. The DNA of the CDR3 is TGTGCCTGGAGTGGGACATCCTACGAGCAGTACTTC.

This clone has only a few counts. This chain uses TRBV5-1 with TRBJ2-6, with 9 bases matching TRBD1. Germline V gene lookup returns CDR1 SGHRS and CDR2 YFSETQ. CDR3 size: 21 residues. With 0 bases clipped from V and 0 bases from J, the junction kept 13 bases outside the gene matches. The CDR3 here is CASSLEGQGKRKASGANVLTF. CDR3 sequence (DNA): TGCGCCAGCAGCTTGGAGGGACAGGGTAAGAGGAAAGCCTCTGGGGCCAACGTCCTGACTTTC.

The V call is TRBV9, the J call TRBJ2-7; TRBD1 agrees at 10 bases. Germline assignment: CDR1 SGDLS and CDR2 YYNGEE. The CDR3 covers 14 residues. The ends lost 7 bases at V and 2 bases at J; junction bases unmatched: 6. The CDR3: CASSRQGAPYEQYF. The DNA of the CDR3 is TGTGCCAGCTCTCGACAGGGGGCCCCCTACGAGCAGTACTTC. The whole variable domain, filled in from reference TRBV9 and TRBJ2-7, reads DSGVTQTPKHLITATGQRVTLRCSPRSGDLSVYWYQQSLDQGLQFLIQYYNGEERAKGNILERFSAQQFPDLHSELNLSSLELGDSALYFCASSRQGAPYEQYFGPGTRLTVT.

CDR3 sequence: CASKTGGSNTGELFF. Here the CDR3 DNA reads TGTGCCAGCAAGACAGGGGGCTCCAACACCGGGGAGCTGTTTTTT. The chain couples TRBV7-8 to TRBJ2-2; 10 bases match TRBD1. Trimming removed 7 bases from V and 2 bases from J; junction bases left unmatched: 4. Germline lookup yields CDR1 SGHVS and CDR2 FQNEAQ. This CDR3 spans 15 amino acids.

CDR3 region: CASSLRGGQDTQYF. As DNA, the CDR3 is TGTGCCAGCAGTCTACGGGGGGGGCAGGATACGCAGTATTTT. The J gene is TRBJ2-3, the V gene TRBV2; 8 positions match TRBD2. This CDR3 has 14 residues. Looked up from germline, CDR1 is SNHLY and CDR2 is FYNNEI. V lost 5 bases, J lost 6 bases, and 7 bases stayed unmatched.

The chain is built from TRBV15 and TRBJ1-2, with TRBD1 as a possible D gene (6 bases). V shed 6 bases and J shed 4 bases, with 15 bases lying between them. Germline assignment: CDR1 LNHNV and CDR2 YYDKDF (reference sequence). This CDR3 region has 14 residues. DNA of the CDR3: TGTGCCACCAGACGCCGGGACAACCCCTATGGCTACACCTTC. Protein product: CATRRRDNPYGYTF.

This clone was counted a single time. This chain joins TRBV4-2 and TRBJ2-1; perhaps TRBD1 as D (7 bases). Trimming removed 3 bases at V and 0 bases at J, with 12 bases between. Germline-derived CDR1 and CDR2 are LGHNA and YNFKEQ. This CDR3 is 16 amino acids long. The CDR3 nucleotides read TGTGCCAGCAGCCAGCAGGGGGGAAGCTCCTACAATGAGCAGTTCTTC. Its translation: CASSQQGGSSYNEQFF.

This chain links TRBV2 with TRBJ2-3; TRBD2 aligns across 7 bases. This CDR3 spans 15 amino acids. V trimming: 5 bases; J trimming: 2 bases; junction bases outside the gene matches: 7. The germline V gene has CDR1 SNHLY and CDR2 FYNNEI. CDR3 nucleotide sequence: TGTGCCAGCAGTATTAGGCGGGGGAACACAGATACGCAGTATTTT. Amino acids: CASSIRRGNTDTQYF.

The CDR3 nucleotides read TGCGCCAGCAGCTTGGAACAGGGTTTTGAAAAACTGTTTTTT. Encoded protein: CASSLEQGFEKLFF. The chain recombines TRBV5-1 with TRBJ1-4, with D perhaps matching TRBD1 (6 bases). Germline V gene sequence: CDR1 SGHRS, CDR2 YFSETQ. The CDR3 has 14 residues. Trimming pared 0 bases from V and 7 bases from J, leaving 10 bases between.